This T cell receptor beta chain was observed in a study of human T cells and chemical hapten exposure (dated by TCRdb to the early 2020s). General notes on the study: For sensitization, 2% DPC in acetone was applied to a 2 cm by 2 cm area of upper inner arm skin. Most of the patients in the cohort were female, and the cohort covered alopecia areata with under or over 50% scalp involvement, alopecia totalis and alopecia universalis. Patch testing on the upper back used Finn chambers containing 0.01% DPC, with scoring done after 6 days according to International Contact Dermatitis Research Group standards. Blood samples were taken from patients before sensitization (week 0) and at 2, 6 and about 24 weeks after DPC sensitization. Peripheral blood TCR repertoire changes were tracked in vivo in alopecia patients during primary and secondary sensitization to the hapten diphenylcyclopropenone (DPC). The libraries were sequenced as a pool, and the TCR yield per sample differed mostly because of small variations in library volumes within the pool. Throughout the study period of roughly 24 weeks, patients also received therapeutic DPC doses to the scalp every week. Blood for TCR sequencing was provided by twenty-nine alopecia patients at one to four time points (pre-sensitization, 2, 6 and 24 weeks).

This clonotype was recorded many times. Its target antigen remains unknown. The record has no base qualities; no much larger clone is one base away. Sample time point, as interpreted from the label and publication: pre-sensitization, week 0. Per the publication, the treatment or condition label means: therapeutic diphenylcyclopropenone sensitization with weekly scalp DPC. Blood at each patch-test visit was drawn before the patch test was applied. To be eligible, patients had to be aged 18 to 70, diagnosed with alopecia and judged suitable for DPC therapy, while pregnant patients were excluded. Total RNA was extracted from unfractionated whole blood that had been collected in Tempus Blood RNA tubes. Libraries were made using RACE. The data were produced on a NextSeq 500. Library preparation attached unique molecular identifiers to individual cDNA molecules for quantitative, reproducible TCR counting. Both TCR alpha and TCR beta chains were sequenced from each blood RNA sample. The original methods were these. Samples had a median of 95,638 TCRs, with a range from roughly 23,224 to 750,000. The Decombinator software suite was used to annotate V, J and CDR3 in the TCR reads. For the PS versus PT1 abundance plots, all samples were subsampled to the same number of TCRs (28,000). Expanded TCRs were defined as absent before sensitization and observed at least eight times at the 2-week time point. TCRdb itself trimmed the public reads at Q25 with fastp, ran MiXCR and retained productive beta chains. CDR3 protein sequences are deduplicated, and each keeps its most common genes and DNA. The V and J calls, along with clone size, are taken from TCRdb and not from the paper's own processing. The sample table shows more than 250,000 distinct CDR3 sequences, and 7.5% to 9% are seen once. The top ten clonotypes cover approximately 2.2% of the sample.

The study at large found these results: A positive correlation was found between the number of PT1 expanded TCRs and patch test score, with significance reached at thresholds 8, 16 and 32 but not 4. DPC sensitization did not change how many TCRs were above 1 in 1000 frequency, and no evidence was found of alterations in global repertoire structure. Alopecia, a presumed autoimmune disease, was present in all patients, so the immune response of the patients might differ from that of healthy individuals. Significantly more large CDR3 similarity clusters were formed by expanded TCRs than by pre-sensitization or healthy control sets, consistent with antigen-driven responses. After repeated subsampling, changes were observed in the strength of the expansion versus patch-test correlation and in the threshold at which the correlation became significant.

From the cysteine up to the phenylalanine, the CDR3 has a length of 13 residues. This entry keeps only the CDR3 DNA: 39 bases, framed from base 1. As encoded in the germline V gene, CDR1 is MDHEN while CDR2 is SYDVKM. The trim is 2 bases for V and 0 bases for J, with a gap of 5 bases between the germline ends. The TCR comes from a woman in her 40s with alopecia areata. Some clones in this sample may be carry-over from other donors' samples. Sequenced here: whole blood, sampled in connection with sensitization to the hapten diphenylcyclopropenone (DPC). The rearrangement combines TRBV28 with TRBJ2-7; no D gene is confidently identified. The bases read TGTGCCAGCAGTTTAGGACCCTCCTACGAGCAGTACTTC. Its protein product is CASSLGPSYEQYF.